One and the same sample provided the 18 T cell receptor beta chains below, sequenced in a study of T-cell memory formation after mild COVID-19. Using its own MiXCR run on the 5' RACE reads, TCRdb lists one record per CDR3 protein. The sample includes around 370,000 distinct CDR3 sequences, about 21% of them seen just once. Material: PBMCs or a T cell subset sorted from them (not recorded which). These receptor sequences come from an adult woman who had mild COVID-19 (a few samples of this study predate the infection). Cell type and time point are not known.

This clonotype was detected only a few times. The CDR3 DNA is TGTGCCAGCAGTTTAAAAGGGGGCGGTCAGCCCCAGCATTTT. Protein product: CASSLKGGGQPQHF. The chain recombines TRBV12-3 or TRBV12-4 with TRBJ1-5, with TRBD1 matching 7 bases. V dropped 2 bases and J dropped 6; count of bases not matched to a gene: 4. The CDR3 is 14 amino acids.

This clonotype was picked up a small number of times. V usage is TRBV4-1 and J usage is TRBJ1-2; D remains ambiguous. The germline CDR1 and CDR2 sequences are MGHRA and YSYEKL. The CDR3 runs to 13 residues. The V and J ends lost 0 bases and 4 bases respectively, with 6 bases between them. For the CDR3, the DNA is TGCGCCAGCAGCCAAGACAGTCTCTATGGCTACACCTTC. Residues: CASSQDSLYGYTF.

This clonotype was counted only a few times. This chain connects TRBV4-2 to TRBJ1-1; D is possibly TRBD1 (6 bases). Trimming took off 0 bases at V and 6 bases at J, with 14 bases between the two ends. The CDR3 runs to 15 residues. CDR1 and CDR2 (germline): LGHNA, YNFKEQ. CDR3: CASSQDRGAQSEAFF. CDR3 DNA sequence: TGTGCCAGCAGCCAAGATAGGGGGGCGCAATCTGAAGCTTTCTTT.

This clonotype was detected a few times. The CDR3 is CASSLGVGQGEETQYF. CDR3 nucleotides: TGTGCCAGCAGTTTAGGAGTAGGACAGGGCGAGGAGACCCAGTACTTC. This chain joins TRBV12-3 or TRBV12-4 and TRBJ2-5; 8 bases are a match to TRBD1. The CDR3 consists of 16 residues. V gave up 1 base and J gave up 5 bases; unmatched junction bases: 9.

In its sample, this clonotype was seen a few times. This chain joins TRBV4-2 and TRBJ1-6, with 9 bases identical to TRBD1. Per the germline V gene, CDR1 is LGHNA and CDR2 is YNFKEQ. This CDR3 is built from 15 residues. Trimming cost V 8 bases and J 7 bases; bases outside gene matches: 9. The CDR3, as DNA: TGTGCCAGCCGTGGACAGGGGATTCAAAATTCACCCCTCCACTTT. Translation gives CASRGQGIQNSPLHF.

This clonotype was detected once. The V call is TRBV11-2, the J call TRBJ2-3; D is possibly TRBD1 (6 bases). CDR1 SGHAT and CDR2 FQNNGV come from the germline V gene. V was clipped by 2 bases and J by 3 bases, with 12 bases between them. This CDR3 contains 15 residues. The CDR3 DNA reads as TGTGCCAGCAGCTTAAAAGGGGGAGCGACAGATACGCAGTATTTT. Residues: CASSLKGGATDTQYF.

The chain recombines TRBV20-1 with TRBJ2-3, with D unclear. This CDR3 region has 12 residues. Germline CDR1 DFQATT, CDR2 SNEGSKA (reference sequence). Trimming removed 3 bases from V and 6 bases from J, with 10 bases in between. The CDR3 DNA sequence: TGCAGTGCTAGTTATGGAGCGGATACGCAGTATTTT. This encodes CSASYGADTQYF.

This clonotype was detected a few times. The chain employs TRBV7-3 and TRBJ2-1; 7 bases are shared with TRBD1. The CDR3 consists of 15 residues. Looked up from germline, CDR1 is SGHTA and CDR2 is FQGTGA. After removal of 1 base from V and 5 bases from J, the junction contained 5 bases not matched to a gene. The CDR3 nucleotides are TGTGCCAGCAGCTTAAGGGACAGACCCGACAATGAGCAGTTCTTC. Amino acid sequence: CASSLRDRPDNEQFF.

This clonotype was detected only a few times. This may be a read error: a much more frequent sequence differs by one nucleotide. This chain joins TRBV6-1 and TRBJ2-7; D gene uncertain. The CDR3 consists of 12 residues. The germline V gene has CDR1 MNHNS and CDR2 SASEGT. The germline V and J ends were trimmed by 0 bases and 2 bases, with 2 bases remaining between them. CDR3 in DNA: TGTGCCAGCAGTGAAGCGGCCTACGAGCAGTACTTC. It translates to CASSEAAYEQYF.

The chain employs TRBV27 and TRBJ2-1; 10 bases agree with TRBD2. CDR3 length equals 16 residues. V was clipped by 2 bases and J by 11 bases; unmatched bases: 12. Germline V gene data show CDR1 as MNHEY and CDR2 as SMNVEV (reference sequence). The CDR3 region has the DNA TGTGCCAGCAGTTTACGGCTAGCGGGAGCGTACGATAAGCAGTTCTTC. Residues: CASSLRLAGAYDKQFF.

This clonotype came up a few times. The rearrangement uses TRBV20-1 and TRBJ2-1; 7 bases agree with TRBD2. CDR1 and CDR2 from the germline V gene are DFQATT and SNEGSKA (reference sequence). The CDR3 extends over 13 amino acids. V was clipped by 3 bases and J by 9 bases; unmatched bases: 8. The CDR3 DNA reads TGCAGTGCTAGGCCCCTAGCGGTCGGTGAGCAGTTCTTC. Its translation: CSARPLAVGEQFF.

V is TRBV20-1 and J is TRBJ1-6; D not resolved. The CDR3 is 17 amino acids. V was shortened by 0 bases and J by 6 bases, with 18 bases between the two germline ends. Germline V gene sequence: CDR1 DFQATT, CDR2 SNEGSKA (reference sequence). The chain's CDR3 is CSARDRAVIRTNSPLHF. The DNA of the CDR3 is TGCAGTGCTAGAGATCGGGCGGTTATACGAACTAATTCACCCCTCCACTTT.

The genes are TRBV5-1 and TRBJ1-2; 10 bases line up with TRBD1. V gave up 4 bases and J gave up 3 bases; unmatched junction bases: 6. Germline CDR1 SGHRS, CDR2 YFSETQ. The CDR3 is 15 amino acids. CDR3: CASSIGTGVDYGYTF. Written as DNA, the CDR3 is TGCGCCAGCAGCATTGGGACAGGGGTGGACTATGGCTACACCTTC.

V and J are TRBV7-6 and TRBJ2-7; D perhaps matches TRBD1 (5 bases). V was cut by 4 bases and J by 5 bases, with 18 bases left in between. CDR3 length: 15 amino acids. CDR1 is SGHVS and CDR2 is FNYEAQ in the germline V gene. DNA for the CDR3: TGTGCCAGCAGCTCGGGCACACTGGGGCAGGACGAGCAGTACTTC. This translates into CASSSGTLGQDEQYF. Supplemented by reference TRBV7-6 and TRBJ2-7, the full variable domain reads GAGVSQSPRYKVTKRGQDVALRCDPISGHVSLYWYRQALGQGPEFLTYFNYEAQQDKSGLPNDRFSAERPEGSISTLTIQRTEQRDSAMYRCASSSGTLGQDEQYFGPGTRLTVT.

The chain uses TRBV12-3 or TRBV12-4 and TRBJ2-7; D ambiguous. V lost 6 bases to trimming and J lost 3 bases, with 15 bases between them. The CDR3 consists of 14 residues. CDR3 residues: CASSPTGVYYEQYF. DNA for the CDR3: TGTGCCAGCAGCCCGACGGGTGTGTACTACGAGCAGTACTTC.

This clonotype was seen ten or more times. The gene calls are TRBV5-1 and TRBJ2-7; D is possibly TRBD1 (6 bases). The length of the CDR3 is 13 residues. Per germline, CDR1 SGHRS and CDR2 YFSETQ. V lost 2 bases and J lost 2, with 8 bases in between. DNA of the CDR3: TGCGCCAGCAGCTTAAGACAGGCCTACGAGCAGTACTTC. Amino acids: CASSLRQAYEQYF. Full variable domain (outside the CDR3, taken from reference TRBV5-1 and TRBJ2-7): KAGVTQTPRYLIKTRGQQVTLSCSPISGHRSVSWYQQTPGQGLQFLFEYFSETQRNKGNFPGRFSGRQFSNSRSEMNVSTLELGDSALYLCASSLRQAYEQYFGPGTRLTVT.

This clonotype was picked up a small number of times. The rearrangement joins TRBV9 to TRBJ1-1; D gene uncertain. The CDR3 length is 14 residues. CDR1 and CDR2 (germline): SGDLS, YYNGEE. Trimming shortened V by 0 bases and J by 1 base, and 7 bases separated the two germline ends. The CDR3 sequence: CASSVVDTNTEAFF. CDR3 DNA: TGTGCCAGCAGCGTAGTCGACACGAACACTGAAGCTTTCTTT.

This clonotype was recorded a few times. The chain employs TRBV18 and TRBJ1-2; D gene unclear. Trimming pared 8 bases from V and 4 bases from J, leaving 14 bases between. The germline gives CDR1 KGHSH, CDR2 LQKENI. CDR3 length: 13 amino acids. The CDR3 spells CASGDRASYGYTF. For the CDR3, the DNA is TGTGCCAGCGGCGACCGGGCCTCCTATGGCTACACCTTC.